This T cell receptor (beta chain) was identified in a study of cytomegalovirus exposure and HLA in healthy donors. PCR used 60 Vbeta primers and 13 Jbeta primers. The repertoire was sequenced with immunoSEQ multiplex PCR; TCRdb's copy has only in-frame clones and lacks some. Of 85,000 to 100,000 clones in the sample, 55% to 65% were seen once. The germline V and J ends were trimmed by 4 bases and 0 bases, with 11 bases remaining between them. CDR3 size: 15 residues. Germline V gene lookup returns CDR1 SGHKS and CDR2 YYEKEE (reference sequence). The sample was PBMCs. The clonotype originates from a human donor in good health. The chain links TRBV5-5 to TRBJ1-3; D may be TRBD1 (6 bases). The chain's CDR3 is CASSVGQYSGNTIYF. The DNA for the CDR3 is TGTGCCAGCAGCGTCGGACAGTACTCTGGAAACACCATATATTTT.